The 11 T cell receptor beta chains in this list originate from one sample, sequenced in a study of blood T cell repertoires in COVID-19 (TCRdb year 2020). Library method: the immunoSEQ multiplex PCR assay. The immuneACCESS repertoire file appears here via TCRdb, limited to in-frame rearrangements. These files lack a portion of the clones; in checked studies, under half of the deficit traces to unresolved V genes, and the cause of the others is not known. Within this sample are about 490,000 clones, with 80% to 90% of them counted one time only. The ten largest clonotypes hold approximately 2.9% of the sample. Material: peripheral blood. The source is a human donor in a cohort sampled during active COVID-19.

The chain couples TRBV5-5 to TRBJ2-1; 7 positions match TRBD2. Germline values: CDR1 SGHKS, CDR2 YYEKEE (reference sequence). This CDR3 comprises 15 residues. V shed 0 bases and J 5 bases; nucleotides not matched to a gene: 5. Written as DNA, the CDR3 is TGTGCCAGCAGCTTGGCAACTAGCGAACACAATGAGCAGTTCTTC. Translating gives CASSLATSEHNEQFF.

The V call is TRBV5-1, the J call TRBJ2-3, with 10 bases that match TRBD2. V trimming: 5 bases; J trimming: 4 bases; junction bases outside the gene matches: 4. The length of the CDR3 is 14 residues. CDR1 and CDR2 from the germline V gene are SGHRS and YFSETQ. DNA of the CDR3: TGCGCCAGCAGACTAGCGGGATTGTCAGATACGCAGTATTTT. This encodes CASRLAGLSDTQYF.

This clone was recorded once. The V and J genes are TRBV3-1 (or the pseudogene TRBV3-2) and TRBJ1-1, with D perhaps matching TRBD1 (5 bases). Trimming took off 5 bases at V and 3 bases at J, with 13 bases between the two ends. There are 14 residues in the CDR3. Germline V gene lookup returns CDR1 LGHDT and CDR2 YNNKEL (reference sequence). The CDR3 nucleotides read TGTGCCAGCAGCGACGCAGGGTCGGACACTGAAGCTTTCTTT. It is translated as CASSDAGSDTEAFF.

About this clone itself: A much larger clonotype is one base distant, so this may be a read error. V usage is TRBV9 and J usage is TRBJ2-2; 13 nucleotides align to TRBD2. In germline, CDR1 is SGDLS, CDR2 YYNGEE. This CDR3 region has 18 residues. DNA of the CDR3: TGTGCCCGCAGCGTACGGGGGGGGACTAGCGGGACCACCGGGGAGCTGTTTTTT. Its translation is CARSVRGGTSGTTGELFF.

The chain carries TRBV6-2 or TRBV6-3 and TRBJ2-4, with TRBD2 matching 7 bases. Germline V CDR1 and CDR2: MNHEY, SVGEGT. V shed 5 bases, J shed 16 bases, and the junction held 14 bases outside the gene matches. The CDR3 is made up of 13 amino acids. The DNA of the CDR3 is TGTGCCAGCAGTGACCCCTTGTGGGAGGGCCGTTACTTC. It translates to CASSDPLWEGRYF.

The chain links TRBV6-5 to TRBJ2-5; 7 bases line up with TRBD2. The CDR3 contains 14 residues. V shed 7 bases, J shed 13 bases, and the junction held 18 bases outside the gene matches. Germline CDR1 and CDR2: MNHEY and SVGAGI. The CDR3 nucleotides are TGTGCCAGCACCGCCCGACTAGCTACCCTCCGACTGTACTTC. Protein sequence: CASTARLATLRLYF.

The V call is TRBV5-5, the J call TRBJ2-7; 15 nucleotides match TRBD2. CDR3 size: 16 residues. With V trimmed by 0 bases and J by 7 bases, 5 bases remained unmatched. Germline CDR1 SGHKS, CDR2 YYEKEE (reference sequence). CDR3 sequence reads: CASSLVGLAGGQEQYF. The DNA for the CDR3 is TGTGCCAGCAGCTTGGTCGGACTAGCGGGAGGGCAAGAGCAGTACTTC.

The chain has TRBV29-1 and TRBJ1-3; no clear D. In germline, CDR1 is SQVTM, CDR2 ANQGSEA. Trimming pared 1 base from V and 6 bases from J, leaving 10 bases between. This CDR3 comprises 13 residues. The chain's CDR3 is CSVEAQAQNTIYF. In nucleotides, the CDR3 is TGCAGCGTTGAAGCCCAGGCCCAAAACACCATATATTTT.

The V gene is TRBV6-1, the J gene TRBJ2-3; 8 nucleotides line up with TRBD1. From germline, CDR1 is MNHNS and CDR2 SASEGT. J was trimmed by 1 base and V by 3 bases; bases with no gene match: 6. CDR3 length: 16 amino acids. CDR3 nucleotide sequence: TGTGCCAGCAGTGATTTTAGGGGACAGGGCACAGATACGCAGTATTTT. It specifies CASSDFRGQGTDTQYF.

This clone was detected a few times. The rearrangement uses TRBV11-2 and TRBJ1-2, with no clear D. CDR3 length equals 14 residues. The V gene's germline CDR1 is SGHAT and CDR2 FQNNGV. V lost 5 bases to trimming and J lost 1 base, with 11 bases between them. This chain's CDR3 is CASSPGRGNYGYTF. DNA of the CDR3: TGTGCCAGCAGCCCAGGACGGGGTAACTATGGCTACACCTTC.

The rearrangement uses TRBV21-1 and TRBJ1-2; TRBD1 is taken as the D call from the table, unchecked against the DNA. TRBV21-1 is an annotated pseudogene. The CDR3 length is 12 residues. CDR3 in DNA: TGTGCCAGCAAGGGAGACAGGGGGCAACGTGTCTTC. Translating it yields CASKGDRGQRVF.